This passage covers 10 T cell receptor beta chains from one sample sequenced in a study of beta chain features in type 1 diabetes. Reverse transcribing all isolated RNA meant expressed TCRB transcripts were sequenced. Here immunoSEQ multiplex PCR was the method, and the copy in TCRdb shows in-frame clones only, minus some. The table includes 400,000 to 450,000 clones, approximately 14% detected once. Sequencing was performed on naive CD4+ T cells from blood. The receptors were sampled from a man aged 25 to 45 in good health.

The table lists this clone with a few counts. The rearrangement joins TRBV7-9 to TRBJ2-1; 9 bases align to TRBD1. The CDR3 loop spans 15 amino acids. Trimming at V came to 4 bases and at J to 3 bases, leaving 4 bases not matched to a gene. Germline assignment: CDR1 SEHNR and CDR2 FQNEAQ (reference sequence). In DNA, the CDR3 is TGTGCCAGCAGCTCAGGACAGGGGTTCTACAATGAGCAGTTCTTC. Translated, it gives CASSSGQGFYNEQFF.

The table lists this clone with a few counts. This chain joins TRBV7-8 and TRBJ1-5; TRBD1 is a possible D gene (6 bases). The V end was cut by 1 base, the J end by 2 bases, with 12 bases between. CDR1 and CDR2 from the germline V gene are SGHVS and FQNEAQ. The CDR3 contains 16 residues. For the CDR3, the DNA is TGTGCCAGCAGCTTAGAGCAGGGGCTGGGCAATCAGCCCCAGCATTTT. Translated, it gives CASSLEQGLGNQPQHF.

The rearrangement joins TRBV18 to TRBJ2-3; perhaps TRBD2 as D (5 bases). This CDR3 has 13 amino acids. Germline V gives CDR1 KGHSH, CDR2 LQKENI. Trimming cost V 6 bases and J 7 bases, with 14 bases left between them. DNA for the CDR3: TGTGCCAGCTCCAACGGGCCGGGGAATACGCAGTATTTT. Translation: CASSNGPGNTQYF.

This clone was seen more than once but under ten times. This CDR3 reads CASSLGADSWETQYF. For the CDR3, the DNA is TGTGCCAGCAGCTTAGGGGCCGACAGCTGGGAGACCCAGTACTTC. The V gene is TRBV7-9, the J gene TRBJ2-5; a possible D gene is TRBD1 (5 bases). CDR1 is SEHNR and CDR2 is FQNEAQ in the germline V gene (reference sequence). V was pared by 1 base and J by 5 bases, with 14 bases between. CDR3 size: 15 residues.

This chain connects TRBV30 to TRBJ1-2, with D possibly matching TRBD1 (6 bases). Germline V gene sequence: CDR1 GTSNPN, CDR2 SVGIG (reference sequence). CDR3 length equals 13 residues. V was shortened by 4 bases and J by 4 bases, with 13 bases between the two germline ends. CDR3 residues: CAWKSGGPYGYTF. The CDR3 nucleotides read TGTGCCTGGAAGTCGGGGGGCCCCTATGGCTACACCTTC.

The chain combines TRBV2 with TRBJ2-1; D not resolved. The CDR3 is made up of 14 amino acids. The V gene lost 2 bases and the J gene lost 1 base, with 6 bases spanning the gap. Germline V gene sequence: CDR1 SNHLY, CDR2 FYNNEI. The CDR3 is CASSELRSYNEQFF. CDR3 nucleotides: TGTGCCAGCAGTGAACTTCGTTCCTACAATGAGCAGTTCTTC.

This chain connects TRBV18 to TRBJ2-6; D not certain. Germline values: CDR1 KGHSH, CDR2 LQKENI. The V gene lost 4 bases and the J gene lost 0 bases, with 16 bases spanning the gap. The CDR3 covers 18 residues. The CDR3 DNA follows: TGTGCCAGCTCACGAGCCACAGTAATGGCCTCTGGGGCCAACGTCCTGACTTTC. Translated: CASSRATVMASGANVLTF.

The CDR3 is CASSVGPGRQRHEQFF. CDR3 in DNA: TGTGCCAGCAGCGTGGGCCCGGGGCGGCAGAGGCATGAGCAGTTCTTC. The rearrangement uses TRBV7-3 and TRBJ2-1; D is perhaps TRBD1 or TRBD2 (5 bases each). Trimming shortened V by 5 bases and J by 8 bases, and 22 bases separated the two germline ends. The germline V gene encodes CDR1 SGHTA and CDR2 FQGTGA. This CDR3 contains 16 residues.

The V call is TRBV6-5, the J call TRBJ2-3; unclear D gene. With 0 bases removed from V and 5 bases from J, the gap between germline ends came to 9 bases. The CDR3 sequence is 14 residues long. The germline V gene encodes CDR1 MNHEY and CDR2 SVGAGI. This chain's CDR3 is CASSYSWRKDTQYF. The CDR3 DNA sequence: TGTGCCAGCAGTTACTCCTGGAGAAAAGATACGCAGTATTTT.

A few counts support this clone. The chain employs TRBV5-4 and TRBJ1-2; TRBD1 is a possible D gene (6 bases). The germline V gene encodes CDR1 SGHNT and CDR2 YYREEE (reference sequence). V was cut by 6 bases and J by 4 bases, with 16 bases left in between. The CDR3 runs 14 residues. The DNA of the CDR3 is TGTGCCAGCACCATACGGGCAGGGGTCTATGGCTACACCTTC. This translates into CASTIRAGVYGYTF.